This TCR beta chain is from a study of cytomegalovirus exposure and HLA in healthy donors. General study points: Per published reports, the classifier diagnosed cytomegalovirus status with high specificity and sensitivity. Subsequent analysis showed first-cohort TCR clusters tending to co-occur in over a hundred validation repertoires.

Using immunoSEQ multiplex PCR, the repertoire was profiled, and TCRdb retains in-frame clones only, with some absent. The table shows some 160,000 clones, with around 89% occurring only once. The V gene's germline CDR1 is MNHEY and CDR2 SVGAGI. Trimming took 6 bases from V and 3 from J; bases not matched to a gene: 3. There are 13 residues in the CDR3. A word on this clone: Its antigen is unidentified.

The approximately 120-subject validation cohort, separate from the approximately 670-subject first cohort, included the donors. This clonotype was obtained from a man younger than 30 in good health and CMV-seronegative. The rearrangement joins TRBV6-5 to TRBJ2-3, with 7 bases matching TRBD2. The specimen sequenced was PBMCs. CDR3: CASRGGRTDTQYF. CDR3 sequence (DNA): TGTGCCAGCAGGGGCGGGAGAACAGATACGCAGTATTTT.